One and the same sample provided the 12 T cell receptor beta chains below, sequenced in a study of PD-L1 blockade in urothelial cancer (TCRdb year 2017). Receptors were amplified or captured by the immunoSEQ multiplex PCR assay. TCRdb limited this immuneACCESS table to in-frame rearrangements with V and J called. A share of clones is missing; checked studies link under half to unresolved V genes, and the rest is unexplained. The sample records 55,000 to 70,000 clones, roughly four fifths of which are singletons. Of the sample, roughly 4% falls within the top ten clones. Sequencing used PBMCs, obtained around atezolizumab (anti-PD-L1) treatment. These receptors were obtained from an older man with urothelial cancer.

V is TRBV5-1 and J is TRBJ2-3; D not resolved. The CDR3 is 14 residues long. CDR1 is SGHRS, CDR2 YFSETQ, per germline. V was trimmed by 1 base and J by 0 bases, leaving 6 bases between them. CDR3 in amino acids: CASSLIRSTDTQYF. CDR3 nucleotides: TGCGCCAGCAGCTTGATCCGTAGCACAGATACGCAGTATTTT.

This chain uses TRBV7-2 with TRBJ1-1, with D possibly being TRBD1 (6 bases). The V and J ends lost 5 bases and 4 bases respectively, with 14 bases between them. The CDR3 loop spans 14 amino acids. CDR1 is SGHTA, CDR2 FQGNSA, per germline. As DNA, the CDR3 is TGTGCCAGCAGCGCTCAGGGGTTTGGCACTGAAGCTTTCTTT. This gives the protein CASSAQGFGTEAFF.

The chain carries TRBV7-2 and TRBJ2-5; D remains unclear. The CDR3 is 15 amino acids. The germline gives CDR1 SGHTA, CDR2 FQGNSA. Trimming removed 0 bases from V and 1 base from J, with 9 bases in between. The CDR3 nucleotides read TGTGCCAGCAGCTTAGCATCAGGTCCCCAAGAGACCCAGTACTTC. This encodes CASSLASGPQETQYF.

The sample holds one count of this clone. The chain combines TRBV6-1 with TRBJ2-3; D possibly corresponds to TRBD1 (5 bases). The V gene's germline CDR1 is MNHNS and CDR2 SASEGT. V was shortened by 8 bases and J by 0 bases, with 9 bases between the two germline ends. This CDR3 contains 13 residues. CDR3 bases: TGTGCCAGCGGACATCCTAGCACAGATACGCAGTATTTT. The encoded protein is CASGHPSTDTQYF.

The chain carries TRBV30 and TRBJ1-4; tentative D call: TRBD1 (6 bases). V lost 0 bases and J 6 bases, leaving 11 bases between the germline ends. In germline, CDR1 is GTSNPN, CDR2 SVGIG (reference sequence). The CDR3 is 14 residues long. CDR3 bases: TGTGCCTGGAGTGTTGACAGGAGAGATGAAAAACTGTTTTTT. This encodes CAWSVDRRDEKLFF.

The CDR3 here is CATSRAGGTGGYNEQFF. CDR3 DNA: TGTGCCACCAGCAGAGCCGGGGGGACCGGAGGTTACAATGAGCAGTTCTTC. J is TRBJ2-1 and V is TRBV15; 7 bases fit TRBD2. The trim removed 1 base at V and 4 bases at J, leaving 10 bases unmatched. CDR3 length: 17 amino acids. Germline CDR1 and CDR2: LNHNV and YYDKDF (reference sequence). Combining the CDR3 with reference TRBV15 and TRBJ2-1 gives the whole variable domain DAMVIQNPRYQVTQFGKPVTLSCSQTLNHNVMYWYQQKSSQAPKLLFHYYDKDFNNEADTPDNFQSRRPNTSFCFLDIRSPGLGDTAMYLCATSRAGGTGGYNEQFFGPGTRLTVL.

V usage is TRBV5-1 and J usage is TRBJ1-2; the D is unclear. The CDR3 loop spans 13 amino acids. The germline CDR1 and CDR2 sequences are SGHRS and YFSETQ. Between the trimmed V and J ends, which lost 4 bases and 4 bases, there was a span of 11 bases. CDR3 nucleotides: TGCGCCAGCAGCCTCTCCGTCGGCTATGGCTACACCTTC. The encoded protein is CASSLSVGYGYTF.

The chain links TRBV15 to TRBJ2-1; the D is unclear. Germline values: CDR1 LNHNV, CDR2 YYDKDF (reference sequence). V lost 0 bases and J lost 3, with 12 bases in between. CDR3 length: 16 amino acids. CDR3 sequence reads: CATSRDPTGDYNEQFF. The CDR3 DNA follows: TGTGCCACCAGCAGAGATCCGACTGGCGACTACAATGAGCAGTTCTTC.

The chain is built from TRBV27 and TRBJ2-5; 10 nucleotides line up with TRBD2. The CDR3 is made up of 16 amino acids. V shed 2 bases and J 4 bases; nucleotides not matched to a gene: 7. The germline V gene encodes CDR1 MNHEY and CDR2 SMNVEV (reference sequence). The CDR3 bases are TGTGCCAGCAGTTTACGAGCGGGAGGGCCCACAGAGACCCAGTACTTC. Encoded protein: CASSLRAGGPTETQYF.

The chain links TRBV29-1 to TRBJ2-1; D is perhaps TRBD2 (7 bases). This CDR3 is 13 amino acids long. Trimming left V 2 bases short and J 8 bases short, with 13 bases between. CDR1 SQVTM and CDR2 ANQGSEA come from the germline V gene. The CDR3 region is CSVERRGGDEQFF. The CDR3 bases are TGCAGCGTTGAAAGGCGAGGGGGGGATGAGCAGTTCTTC.

This rearrangement joins TRBV5-8 to TRBJ2-5, with 11 nucleotides matching TRBD1. Germline CDR1 SGHTS, CDR2 YDEGEE. V was pared by 0 bases and J by 7 bases, with 8 bases of the junction left unmatched. The CDR3 has 16 amino acids. CDR3 nucleotides: TGTGCCAGCAGCTTGGGTGGACAGGGGGCTCGGGGGACCCAGTACTTC. It translates to CASSLGGQGARGTQYF.

This clone appeared a few times. The chain has TRBV7-9 and TRBJ1-5; D may be TRBD1 (5 bases). The CDR3 covers 16 residues. In germline, CDR1 is SEHNR, CDR2 FQNEAQ (reference sequence). Deletions cut 5 bases from V and 5 bases from J, with 19 bases between. CDR3 amino acids: CASSPPGGGFDQPQHF. The DNA for the CDR3 is TGTGCCAGCAGCCCCCCCGGGGGGGGATTCGATCAGCCCCAGCATTTT.